A selection of T cell receptor beta chains follows, all from one sample in a study of low-dose radiotherapy and immunotherapy resistance in tumors. One entry per CDR3 protein, called by TCRdb with MiXCR from the reads. The data hold about 82,000 distinct CDR3 sequences, with approximately 17% observed a single time. The sequencing used PBMCs, collected before treatment. The receptors originated from a male donor with prostate cancer. The CDR3 runs from the conserved cysteine through the conserved F or W. Fields, in order: J gene, D gene, V gene, clone size, CDR3 protein, CDR3 DNA. A D gene is named only where the DNA matches it firmly. Not all rows give a size; the values are once, few, many and, for expanded clones, a class.

j_gene: TRBJ2-1
d_gene: TRBD1
v_gene: TRBV7-6
abundance: many
CDR3aa: CASSFRDSSYNEQFF
CDR3nt: TGTGCCAGCAGCTTCAGGGACAGCTCCTACAATGAGCAGTTCTTC

j_gene: TRBJ2-3
d_gene: -
v_gene: TRBV7-2
abundance: many
CDR3aa: CASSLAHSSTNF
CDR3nt: TGTGCCAGCAGCTTAGCGCATTCTAGTACGAATTTT

j_gene: TRBJ2-5
d_gene: -
v_gene: TRBV11-2
abundance: many
CDR3aa: CASSLSGSGKETQYF
CDR3nt: TGTGCCAGCAGCTTAAGTGGGAGTGGAAAAGAGACCCAGTACTTC

j_gene: TRBJ1-6
d_gene: -
v_gene: TRBV2
abundance: many
CDR3aa: CASRPGPTPNNSPLHF
CDR3nt: TGTGCCAGCCGGCCGGGGCCAACACCAAATAATTCACCCCTCCACTTT

j_gene: TRBJ2-2
d_gene: TRBD2
v_gene: TRBV19
abundance: many
CDR3aa: CASSIMGSGGPGELFF
CDR3nt: TGTGCCAGTAGTATAATGGGGAGCGGGGGACCCGGGGAGCTGTTTTTT

j_gene: TRBJ1-5
d_gene: TRBD1
v_gene: TRBV5-1
abundance: many
CDR3aa: CASSLGTGRNQPQHF
CDR3nt: TGCGCCAGCAGCTTGGGGACAGGGCGGAATCAGCCCCAGCATTTT

j_gene: TRBJ1-5
d_gene: -
v_gene: TRBV6-2/TRBV6-3
abundance: many
CDR3aa: CASSYRQRNQPQHF
CDR3nt: TGTGCCAGCAGTTATCGTCAACGCAATCAGCCCCAGCATTTT

j_gene: TRBJ2-3
d_gene: TRBD2
v_gene: TRBV18
abundance: many
CDR3aa: CASSPRTSGRRSTDTQYF
CDR3nt: TGTGCCAGCTCACCGAGGACTAGCGGGAGGAGGAGCACAGATACGCAGTATTTT

j_gene: TRBJ1-2
d_gene: TRBD1
v_gene: TRBV7-9
abundance: many
CDR3aa: CASSFLDRASDGYTF
CDR3nt: TGTGCCAGCAGCTTCTTAGACAGGGCATCTGATGGCTACACCTTC

j_gene: TRBJ2-1
d_gene: -
v_gene: TRBV20-1
abundance: many
CDR3aa: CSARDLSSVYAVNEQFF
CDR3nt: TGCAGTGCTAGAGATCTATCTAGCGTTTATGCTGTCAATGAGCAGTTCTTC

j_gene: TRBJ2-1
d_gene: -
v_gene: TRBV7-9
abundance: many
CDR3aa: CASSLSRGVGLFF
CDR3nt: TGTGCCAGCAGCTTAAGTAGGGGGGTAGGATTGTTCTTC

j_gene: TRBJ2-1
d_gene: TRBD2
v_gene: TRBV20-1
abundance: many
CDR3aa: CSARATSGGPSLSYNEQFF
CDR3nt: TGCAGTGCTAGAGCTACTAGCGGGGGGCCATCTCTCTCCTACAATGAGCAGTTCTTC

j_gene: TRBJ1-5
d_gene: -
v_gene: TRBV5-1
abundance: many
CDR3aa: CASSLQGPHQPQHF
CDR3nt: TGCGCCAGCAGCCTACAGGGCCCTCATCAGCCCCAGCATTTT

j_gene: TRBJ2-7
d_gene: -
v_gene: TRBV20-1
abundance: many
CDR3aa: CSASRAGAYEQYF
CDR3nt: TGCAGTGCTAGTCGCGCCGGAGCCTACGAGCAGTACTTC

j_gene: TRBJ1-2
d_gene: -
v_gene: TRBV5-1
abundance: many
CDR3aa: CASSLAQGSYGYTF
CDR3nt: TGCGCCAGCAGCCTAGCACAGGGATCCTATGGCTACACCTTC

j_gene: TRBJ1-2
d_gene: TRBD1
v_gene: TRBV6-5
abundance: many
CDR3aa: CASSSIDRGSGYTF
CDR3nt: TGTGCCAGCAGTTCCATAGACAGGGGGAGCGGCTACACCTTC

j_gene: TRBJ2-1
d_gene: -
v_gene: TRBV9
abundance: many
CDR3aa: CASSVGANEQFF
CDR3nt: TGTGCCAGCAGCGTCGGGGCTAATGAGCAGTTCTTC

j_gene: TRBJ1-1
d_gene: TRBD1
v_gene: TRBV30
abundance: many
CDR3aa: CAWSGDSRLTEAFF
CDR3nt: TGTGCCTGGAGTGGGGACAGTAGGTTAACTGAAGCTTTCTTT

j_gene: TRBJ1-6
d_gene: -
v_gene: TRBV20-1
abundance: many
CDR3aa: CSATGTWSSYNSPLHF
CDR3nt: TGCAGTGCTACAGGGACCTGGAGCTCCTATAATTCACCCCTCCACTTT

j_gene: TRBJ2-5
d_gene: -
v_gene: TRBV28
abundance: many
CDR3aa: CASTPGHKETQYF
CDR3nt: TGTGCCAGCACCCCCGGTCACAAAGAGACCCAGTACTTC

j_gene: TRBJ1-1
d_gene: -
v_gene: TRBV6-2/TRBV6-3
abundance: many
CDR3aa: CASSYLSSRSVAFF
CDR3nt: TGTGCCAGCAGTTACTTGAGTTCCCGGTCGGTTGCTTTCTTT

j_gene: TRBJ2-2
d_gene: -
v_gene: TRBV27
abundance: -
CDR3aa: CASSLRAYANTGELFF
CDR3nt: TGTGCCAGCAGTTTAAGGGCGTACGCGAACACCGGGGAGCTGTTTTTT

j_gene: TRBJ1-1
d_gene: TRBD1
v_gene: TRBV20-1
abundance: many
CDR3aa: CSARDYGRGATEAFF
CDR3nt: TGCAGTGCTAGAGATTACGGCAGGGGGGCCACTGAAGCTTTCTTT

j_gene: TRBJ2-5
d_gene: TRBD2
v_gene: TRBV2
abundance: many
CDR3aa: CASSGLATQETQYF
CDR3nt: TGTGCCAGCAGTGGACTAGCGACCCAAGAGACCCAGTACTTC

j_gene: TRBJ2-7
d_gene: TRBD1
v_gene: TRBV18
abundance: many
CDR3aa: CASSPGTEKHEQYF
CDR3nt: TGTGCCAGCTCGCCCGGGACAGAGAAGCACGAGCAGTACTTC

j_gene: TRBJ1-3
d_gene: -
v_gene: TRBV4-2
abundance: many
CDR3aa: CASSTEGYGNTIYF
CDR3nt: TGTGCCAGCAGCACCGAAGGGTACGGAAACACCATATATTTT

j_gene: TRBJ2-7
d_gene: TRBD1
v_gene: TRBV19
abundance: many
CDR3aa: CARVWTGGYEQYF
CDR3nt: TGTGCCAGGGTTTGGACAGGGGGTTACGAGCAGTACTTC

j_gene: TRBJ1-1
d_gene: -
v_gene: TRBV12-3/TRBV12-4
abundance: many
CDR3aa: CASRGRDTEAFF
CDR3nt: TGTGCCAGCAGGGGCCGAGACACTGAAGCTTTCTTT

j_gene: TRBJ2-2
d_gene: TRBD1
v_gene: TRBV19
abundance: many
CDR3aa: CASSLQTGAARELFF
CDR3nt: TGTGCCAGTAGTCTCCAGACAGGGGCGGCGAGGGAGCTGTTTTTT

j_gene: TRBJ2-5
d_gene: -
v_gene: TRBV5-1
abundance: once
CDR3aa: CASSFRWGGAEVEETQYF
CDR3nt: TGTGCCAGCAGCTTTCGGTGGGGGGGCGCAGAGGTGGAAGAGACCCAGTACTTC

j_gene: TRBJ1-2
d_gene: -
v_gene: TRBV11-2
abundance: many
CDR3aa: CASSLDPGALYGYTF
CDR3nt: TGTGCCAGCAGCTTAGACCCGGGGGCACTCTATGGCTACACCTTC

j_gene: TRBJ1-3
d_gene: -
v_gene: TRBV12-3/TRBV12-4
abundance: many
CDR3aa: CASRTGISGNTIYF
CDR3nt: TGTGCCAGCAGAACAGGCATCTCTGGAAACACCATATATTTT

j_gene: TRBJ2-5
d_gene: TRBD2
v_gene: TRBV7-7
abundance: many
CDR3aa: CASSLGGRVQETQYF
CDR3nt: TGTGCTAGCAGCTTAGGCGGGAGGGTGCAAGAGACCCAGTACTTC

j_gene: TRBJ2-3
d_gene: TRBD2
v_gene: TRBV20-1
abundance: many
CDR3aa: CSAPSPREGQDTQYF
CDR3nt: TGCAGTGCTCCAAGCCCGCGGGAGGGCCAAGATACGCAGTATTTT

j_gene: TRBJ2-6
d_gene: -
v_gene: TRBV24-1
abundance: many
CDR3aa: CATSDSGSGANVLTF
CDR3nt: TGTGCCACCAGTGATTCGGGCTCTGGGGCCAACGTCCTGACTTTC

j_gene: TRBJ2-2
d_gene: -
v_gene: TRBV6-2/TRBV6-3
abundance: many
CDR3aa: CASNLYSSGELFF
CDR3nt: TGTGCCAGCAATTTATACAGTTCCGGGGAGCTGTTTTTT

j_gene: TRBJ1-5
d_gene: -
v_gene: TRBV3-1
abundance: many
CDR3aa: CASSIRGSNQPQHF
CDR3nt: TGTGCCAGCAGCATCCGGGGCTCCAATCAGCCCCAGCATTTT

j_gene: TRBJ1-5
d_gene: TRBD1
v_gene: TRBV28
abundance: -
CDR3aa: CASIQGGGQPQHF
CDR3nt: TGTGCCAGCATACAGGGGGGAGGTCAGCCCCAGCATTTT

j_gene: TRBJ2-7
d_gene: -
v_gene: TRBV5-4
abundance: once
CDR3aa: CASSLDGPLDEQYF
CDR3nt: TGTGCCAGCAGCTTGGACGGACCTTTGGACGAGCAGTACTTC

j_gene: TRBJ2-2
d_gene: TRBD1
v_gene: TRBV11-2
abundance: -
CDR3aa: CASRLTGTGSLFFFF
CDR3nt: TGTGCCAGCAGACTTACCGGGACAGGGTCGTTGTTTTTTTTTTTT

j_gene: TRBJ2-2
d_gene: -
v_gene: TRBV11-2
abundance: many
CDR3aa: CASSPRDTGELFF
CDR3nt: TGTGCCAGCAGCCCCCGTGACACCGGGGAGCTGTTTTTT

j_gene: TRBJ1-1
d_gene: TRBD1
v_gene: TRBV6-2/TRBV6-3
abundance: -
CDR3aa: CASSRGQGTTEAFF
CDR3nt: TGTGCCAGCAGTAGAGGACAGGGAACGACTGAAGCTTTCTTT

j_gene: TRBJ1-5
d_gene: TRBD1
v_gene: TRBV4-3
abundance: many
CDR3aa: CASSQDPQGAGSNQPQHF
CDR3nt: TGCGCCAGCAGCCAAGATCCACAGGGGGCCGGTAGCAATCAGCCCCAGCATTTT

j_gene: TRBJ2-6
d_gene: -
v_gene: TRBV6-6
abundance: many
CDR3aa: CASSYSSSGANVLTF
CDR3nt: TGTGCCAGCAGTTACTCGAGCTCTGGGGCCAACGTCCTGACTTTC

j_gene: TRBJ2-1
d_gene: TRBD2
v_gene: TRBV6-6
abundance: many
CDR3aa: CASSPTSGGYRQFF
CDR3nt: TGTGCCAGCAGCCCGACTAGCGGGGGTTATAGGCAGTTCTTC

j_gene: TRBJ1-2
d_gene: TRBD1
v_gene: TRBV27
abundance: many
CDR3aa: CASSLSGQGYGYTF
CDR3nt: TGTGCCAGCAGTTTATCAGGACAGGGATATGGCTACACCTTC